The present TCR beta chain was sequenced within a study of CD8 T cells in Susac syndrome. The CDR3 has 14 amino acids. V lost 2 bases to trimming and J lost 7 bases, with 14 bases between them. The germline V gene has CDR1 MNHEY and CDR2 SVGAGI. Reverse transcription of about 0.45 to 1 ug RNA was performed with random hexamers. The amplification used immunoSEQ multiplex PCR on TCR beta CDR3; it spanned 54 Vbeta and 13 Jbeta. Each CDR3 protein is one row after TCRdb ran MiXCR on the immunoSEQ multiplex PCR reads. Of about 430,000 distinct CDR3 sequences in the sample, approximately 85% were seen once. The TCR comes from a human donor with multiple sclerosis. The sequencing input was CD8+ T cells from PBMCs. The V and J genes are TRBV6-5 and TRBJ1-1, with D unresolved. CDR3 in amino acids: CASSYGQDIFEAFF. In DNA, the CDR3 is TGTGCCAGCAGTTACGGCCAGGATATTTTTGAAGCTTTCTTT.